One and the same sample provided the 3 T cell receptor beta chains below, sequenced in a study of T cell repertoires in cytomegalovirus infection. The antigens for these receptors are not known. TCRdb passed the reads through MiXCR, listing each CDR3 protein once. This table has 27,000 or so distinct CDR3 sequences, under 20% appearing once. Sequencing was performed on CD8+ T cells from cultured PBMCs, taken from culture after CMV antigen stimulation. The receptors originated from a human donor in good health (CMV status not recorded). Some clones in this sample may be carry-over from other donors' samples.

The chain joins TRBV7-9 to TRBJ2-7; TRBD1 agrees at 7 bases. The CDR3 totals 13 residues. Germline-derived CDR1 and CDR2 are SEHNR and FQNEAQ (reference sequence). The junction had 4 bases not matched to a gene; V was cut back by 5 bases and J by 3 bases. CDR3 residues: CASSLWDSYEQYF. Written as DNA, the CDR3 is TGTGCCAGCAGCCTCTGGGACAGCTACGAGCAGTACTTC.

The chain recombines TRBV7-9 with TRBJ2-5; 7 bases are shared with TRBD1. V lost 5 bases to trimming and J lost 2 bases; unmatched junction nucleotides: 5. Germline V gene data show CDR1 as SEHNR and CDR2 as FQNEAQ (reference sequence). The length of the CDR3 is 14 residues. The CDR3 DNA is TGTGCCAGCAGCCCCCGGGACAGACAAGAGACCCAGTACTTC. It codes for CASSPRDRQETQYF.

This clonotype occurred a few times. The gene calls are TRBV7-2 and TRBJ2-3; D gene unclear. The ends were cut back, 1 base at V and 2 bases at J, with 13 bases in the middle. The CDR3 is 16 residues long. Per germline, CDR1 SGHTA and CDR2 FQGNSA. In DNA, the CDR3 is TGTGCCAGCAGCTTAGGGTGGGCGCAGTCCACAGATACGCAGTATTTT. It is translated as CASSLGWAQSTDTQYF.